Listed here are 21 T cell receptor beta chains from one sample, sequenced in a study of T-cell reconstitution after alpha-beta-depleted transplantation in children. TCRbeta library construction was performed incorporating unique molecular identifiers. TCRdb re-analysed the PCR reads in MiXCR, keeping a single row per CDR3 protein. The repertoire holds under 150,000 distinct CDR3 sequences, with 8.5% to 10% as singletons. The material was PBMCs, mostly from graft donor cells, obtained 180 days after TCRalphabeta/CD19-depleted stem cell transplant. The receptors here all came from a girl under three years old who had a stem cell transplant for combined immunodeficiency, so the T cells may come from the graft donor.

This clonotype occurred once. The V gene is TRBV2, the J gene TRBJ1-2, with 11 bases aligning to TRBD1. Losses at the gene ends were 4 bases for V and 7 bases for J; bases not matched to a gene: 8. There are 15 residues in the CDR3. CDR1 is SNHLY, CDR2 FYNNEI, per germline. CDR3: CASSAGTGGRGGYTF. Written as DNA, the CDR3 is TGTGCCAGCAGTGCCGGGACAGGGGGTAGAGGTGGCTACACCTTC.

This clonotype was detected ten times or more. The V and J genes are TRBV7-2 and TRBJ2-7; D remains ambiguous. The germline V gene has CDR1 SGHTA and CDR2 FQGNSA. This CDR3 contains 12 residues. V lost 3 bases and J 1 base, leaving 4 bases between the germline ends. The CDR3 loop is CASSFGSYEQYF. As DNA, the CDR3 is TGTGCCAGCAGCTTTGGGTCCTACGAGCAGTACTTC.

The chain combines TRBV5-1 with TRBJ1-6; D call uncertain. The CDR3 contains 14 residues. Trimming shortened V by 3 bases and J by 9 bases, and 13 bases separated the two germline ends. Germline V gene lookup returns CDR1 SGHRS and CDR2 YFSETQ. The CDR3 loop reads CASSSRKKGSPLHF. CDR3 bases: TGCGCCAGCAGCTCTCGGAAGAAGGGTTCACCCCTCCACTTT.

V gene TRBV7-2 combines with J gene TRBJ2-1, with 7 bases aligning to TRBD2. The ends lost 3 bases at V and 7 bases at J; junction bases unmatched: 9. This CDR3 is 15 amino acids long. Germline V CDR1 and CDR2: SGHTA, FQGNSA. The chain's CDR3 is CASSFWGRAKNEQFF. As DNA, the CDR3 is TGTGCCAGCAGCTTCTGGGGGAGGGCCAAAAATGAGCAGTTCTTC.

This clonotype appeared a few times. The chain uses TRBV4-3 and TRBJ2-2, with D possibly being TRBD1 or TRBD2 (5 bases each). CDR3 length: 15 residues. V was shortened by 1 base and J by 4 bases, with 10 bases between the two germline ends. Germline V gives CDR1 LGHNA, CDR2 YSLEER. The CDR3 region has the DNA TGCGCCAGCAGCCAAGCGAGGGGCCTCACCGGGGAGCTGTTTTTT. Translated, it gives CASSQARGLTGELFF.

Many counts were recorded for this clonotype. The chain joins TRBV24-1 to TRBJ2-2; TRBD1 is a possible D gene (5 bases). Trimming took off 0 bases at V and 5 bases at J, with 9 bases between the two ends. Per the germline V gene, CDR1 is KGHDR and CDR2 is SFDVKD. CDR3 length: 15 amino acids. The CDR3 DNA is TGTGCCACCAGTGATTTGTACAGGACAACCGGGGAGCTGTTTTTT. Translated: CATSDLYRTTGELFF.

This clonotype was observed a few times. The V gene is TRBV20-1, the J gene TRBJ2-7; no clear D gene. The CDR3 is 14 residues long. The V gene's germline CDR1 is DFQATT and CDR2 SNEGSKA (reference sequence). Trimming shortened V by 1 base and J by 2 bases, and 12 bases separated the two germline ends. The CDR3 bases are TGCAGTGCTAGAGGGAATCGTGGGGCCTACGAGCAGTACTTC. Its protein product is CSARGNRGAYEQYF.

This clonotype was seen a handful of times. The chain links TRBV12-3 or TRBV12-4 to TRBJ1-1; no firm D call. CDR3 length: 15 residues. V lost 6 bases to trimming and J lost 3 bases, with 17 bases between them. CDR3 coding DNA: TGTGCCAGCAGCTTGGGCGTCACTCGGGACACTGAAGCTTTCTTT. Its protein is CASSLGVTRDTEAFF.

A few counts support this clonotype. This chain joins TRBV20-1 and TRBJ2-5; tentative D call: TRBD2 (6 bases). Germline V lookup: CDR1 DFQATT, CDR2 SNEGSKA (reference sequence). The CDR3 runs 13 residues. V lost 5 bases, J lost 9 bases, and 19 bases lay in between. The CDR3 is CSAGTPPWGAQYF. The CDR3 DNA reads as TGCAGTGCTGGGACTCCTCCGTGGGGGGCCCAGTACTTC.

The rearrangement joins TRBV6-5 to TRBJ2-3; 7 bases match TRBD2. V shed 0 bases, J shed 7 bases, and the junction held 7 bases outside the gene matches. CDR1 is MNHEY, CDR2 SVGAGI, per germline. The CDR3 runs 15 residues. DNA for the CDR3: TGTGCCAGCAGTTACTCATCTAGCGGACGAAATACGCAGTATTTT. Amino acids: CASSYSSSGRNTQYF.

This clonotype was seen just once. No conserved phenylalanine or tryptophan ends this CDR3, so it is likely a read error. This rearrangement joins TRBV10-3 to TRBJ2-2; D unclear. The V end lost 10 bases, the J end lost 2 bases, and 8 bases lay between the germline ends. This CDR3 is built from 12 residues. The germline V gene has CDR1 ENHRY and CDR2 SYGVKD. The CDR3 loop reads CATNTNTGELFL. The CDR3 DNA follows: TGTGCCACCAACACTAACACCGGGGAGCTGTTTTTA.

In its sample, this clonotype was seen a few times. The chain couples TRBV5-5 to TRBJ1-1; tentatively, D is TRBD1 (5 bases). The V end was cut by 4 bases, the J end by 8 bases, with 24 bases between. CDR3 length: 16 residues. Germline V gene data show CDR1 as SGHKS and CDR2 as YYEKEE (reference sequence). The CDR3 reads CASSTRTFPLVPEAFF. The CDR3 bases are TGTGCCAGCAGCACTAGGACATTTCCTCTGGTCCCAGAAGCTTTCTTT.

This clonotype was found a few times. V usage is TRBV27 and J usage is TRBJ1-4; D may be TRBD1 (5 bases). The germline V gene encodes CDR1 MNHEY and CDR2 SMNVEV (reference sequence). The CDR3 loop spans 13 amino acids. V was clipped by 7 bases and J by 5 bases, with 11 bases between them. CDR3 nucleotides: TGTGCCAGCAAACAGGACGGGAATGAAAAACTGTTTTTT. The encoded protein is CASKQDGNEKLFF.

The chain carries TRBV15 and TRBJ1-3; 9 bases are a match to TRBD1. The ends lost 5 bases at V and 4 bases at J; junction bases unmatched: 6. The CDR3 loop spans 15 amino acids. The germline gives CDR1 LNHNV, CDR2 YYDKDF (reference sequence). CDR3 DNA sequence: TGTGCCACCAGCGCGTGGACAGGGGTCGGAAACACCATATATTTT. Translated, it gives CATSAWTGVGNTIYF.

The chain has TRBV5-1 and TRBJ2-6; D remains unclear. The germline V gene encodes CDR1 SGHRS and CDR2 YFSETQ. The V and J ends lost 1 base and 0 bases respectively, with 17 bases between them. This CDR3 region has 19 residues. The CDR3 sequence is CASSLTRPSFFSGANVLTF. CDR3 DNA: TGCGCCAGCAGCTTGACGCGGCCATCCTTTTTCTCTGGGGCCAACGTCCTGACTTTC.

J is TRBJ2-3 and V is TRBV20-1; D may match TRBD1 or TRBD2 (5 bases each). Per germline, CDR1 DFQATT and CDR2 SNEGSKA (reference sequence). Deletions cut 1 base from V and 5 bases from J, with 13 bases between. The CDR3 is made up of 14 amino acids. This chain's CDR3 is CSARVIGAGDTQYF. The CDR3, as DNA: TGCAGTGCTAGAGTAATCGGGGCGGGAGATACGCAGTATTTT.

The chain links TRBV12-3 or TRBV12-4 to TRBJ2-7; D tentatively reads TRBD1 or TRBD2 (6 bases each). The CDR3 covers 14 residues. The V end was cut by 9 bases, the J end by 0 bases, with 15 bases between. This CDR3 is CASRMGGSSYEQYF. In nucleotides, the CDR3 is TGTGCCAGTAGGATGGGGGGCAGCTCCTACGAGCAGTACTTC.

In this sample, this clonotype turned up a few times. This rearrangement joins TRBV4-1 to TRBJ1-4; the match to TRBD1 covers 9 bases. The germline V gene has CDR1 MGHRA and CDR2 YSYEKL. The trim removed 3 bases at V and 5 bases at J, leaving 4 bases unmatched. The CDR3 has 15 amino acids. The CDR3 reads CASSQDTGGNEKLFF. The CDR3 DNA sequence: TGCGCCAGCAGCCAGGATACAGGGGGCAATGAAAAACTGTTTTTT.

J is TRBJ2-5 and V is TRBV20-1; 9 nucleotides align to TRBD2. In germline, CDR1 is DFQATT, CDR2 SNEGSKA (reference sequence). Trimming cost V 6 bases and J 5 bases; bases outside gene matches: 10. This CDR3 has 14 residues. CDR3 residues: CSALSGGSGETQYF. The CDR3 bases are TGCAGTGCCCTTAGCGGGGGCTCCGGGGAGACCCAGTACTTC.

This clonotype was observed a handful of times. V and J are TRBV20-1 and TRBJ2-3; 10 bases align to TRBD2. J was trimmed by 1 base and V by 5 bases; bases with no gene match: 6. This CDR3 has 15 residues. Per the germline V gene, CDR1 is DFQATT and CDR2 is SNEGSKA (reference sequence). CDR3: CSAEGLAVRTDTQYF. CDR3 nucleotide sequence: TGCAGTGCTGAAGGACTAGCGGTCCGCACAGATACGCAGTATTTT.

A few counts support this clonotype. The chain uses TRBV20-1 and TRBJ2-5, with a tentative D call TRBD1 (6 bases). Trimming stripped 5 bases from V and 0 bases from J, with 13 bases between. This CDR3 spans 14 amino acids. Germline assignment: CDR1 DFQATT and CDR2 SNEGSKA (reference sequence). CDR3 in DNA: TGCAGTGCTCGGGACACCTCATACCAAGAGACCCAGTACTTC. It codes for CSARDTSYQETQYF.